The 30 T cell receptor beta chains given below trace back to one sample, sequenced in a study of CD8 T cells in Susac syndrome. Random hexamers served to reverse transcribe roughly 0.5 to 1 ug RNA. TCRdb re-called the immunoSEQ multiplex PCR reads with MiXCR, one entry per CDR3 protein. The sample lists about 300,000 distinct CDR3 sequences; over 75% were seen once. Sample: CD8+ T cells from PBMCs. These receptors all stem from a human donor with multiple sclerosis.

The chain couples TRBV20-1 to TRBJ1-5; D call uncertain. The CDR3 contains 12 residues. Deletions cut 6 bases from V and 2 bases from J, with 8 bases between. The V gene's germline CDR1 is DFQATT and CDR2 SNEGSKA (reference sequence). As DNA, the CDR3 is TGCAGTGCGTCGTCTGGCAATCAGCCCCAGCATTTT. Protein product: CSASSGNQPQHF.

V gene TRBV2 combines with J gene TRBJ2-7; 7 positions match TRBD2. With V trimmed by 5 bases and J by 3 bases, 13 bases remained unmatched. The CDR3 runs 16 residues. From germline, CDR1 is SNHLY and CDR2 FYNNEI. CDR3 region: CASSSGALAVNYEQYF. CDR3 coding DNA: TGTGCCAGCAGTTCCGGGGCCCTAGCGGTAAACTACGAGCAGTACTTC.

The genes are TRBV29-1 and TRBJ1-5; possibly TRBD1 for D (5 bases). V was shortened by 6 bases and J by 0 bases, with 9 bases between the two germline ends. CDR1 and CDR2 (germline): SQVTM, ANQGSEA. The length of the CDR3 is 13 residues. CDR3 bases: TGCAGCGTAACAGGTCATAGCAATCAGCCCCAGCATTTT. Protein: CSVTGHSNQPQHF.

This sequence joins TRBV2 and TRBJ2-5; 7 nucleotides match TRBD1. V lost 0 bases and J lost 5; bases outside the gene matches: 9. Germline assignment: CDR1 SNHLY and CDR2 FYNNEI. CDR3 length equals 16 residues. The DNA of the CDR3 is TGTGCCAGCAGTGAAGCGGAGACAGGGATATATGAGACCCAGTACTTC. It translates to CASSEAETGIYETQYF.

This clonotype was recorded only once. Written as DNA, the CDR3 is TGCAGCGTTGAAGACGGGGCGGGGCCGTCCTACAATGAGCAGTTCTTC. Translation: CSVEDGAGPSYNEQFF. V gene TRBV29-1 combines with J gene TRBJ2-1; perhaps TRBD2 as D (6 bases). Germline V gene lookup returns CDR1 SQVTM and CDR2 ANQGSEA. Trimming removed 0 bases from V and 1 base from J, with 13 bases in between. This CDR3 has 16 residues.

The gene calls are TRBV28 and TRBJ2-7; a weak D match, TRBD2 (5 bases). Trimming removed 3 bases at V and 3 bases at J, with 15 bases between. Germline CDR1 and CDR2: MDHEN and SYDVKM. The CDR3 covers 15 residues. The chain's CDR3 is CASSFGGGPSYEQYF. The DNA for the CDR3 is TGTGCCAGCAGTTTCGGTGGCGGGCCTAGCTACGAGCAGTACTTC.

Concerning this clonotype itself: A much more abundant neighbour one base away suggests this may be a read error. The V gene is TRBV28, the J gene TRBJ2-7, with unresolved D. The germline CDR1 and CDR2 sequences are MDHEN and SYDVKM. The CDR3 consists of 12 residues. The V and J ends lost 2 bases and 7 bases respectively, with 9 bases between them. In nucleotides, the CDR3 is TGTGCCAGCAGTTTACTAGACGATGAGCAGTACTTC. The encoded protein is CASSLLDDEQYF.

CDR3 amino acids: CSVDVRAEQYF. As DNA, the CDR3 is TGCAGCGTTGATGTGAGGGCCGAGCAGTACTTC. The V and J genes are TRBV29-1 and TRBJ2-7; D may be TRBD2 (5 bases). With 3 bases removed from V and 6 bases from J, the gap between germline ends came to 9 bases. CDR3 length: 11 residues. Germline CDR1 and CDR2: SQVTM and ANQGSEA.

This chain links TRBV4-1 with TRBJ2-2; D is uncertain. V lost 1 base to trimming and J lost 6 bases, with 6 bases between them. The germline gives CDR1 MGHRA, CDR2 YSYEKL. CDR3 length: 13 residues. CDR3 residues: CASSQAIAGELFF. The CDR3 DNA follows: TGCGCCAGCAGCCAAGCAATTGCCGGGGAGCTGTTTTTT.

The V call is TRBV7-8, the J call TRBJ2-7; D ambiguous. The CDR3 sequence is 12 residues long. In germline, CDR1 is SGHVS, CDR2 FQNEAQ. V was shortened by 5 bases and J by 2 bases, with 7 bases between the two germline ends. The CDR3 nucleotides read TGTGCCAGCAGCGAAGACACCTACGAGCAGTACTTC. It is translated as CASSEDTYEQYF.

V usage is TRBV15 and J usage is TRBJ2-1, with TRBD2 identical over 9 bases. The CDR3 spans 15 residues. V was clipped by 6 bases and J by 8 bases; unmatched bases: 11. The germline V gene encodes CDR1 LNHNV and CDR2 YYDKDF (reference sequence). CDR3 in DNA: TGTGCCACCAGGGGGCCGGGACTAGCCCGCCATGAGCAGTTCTTC. This translates into CATRGPGLARHEQFF.

The chain is built from TRBV9 and TRBJ2-7; 14 positions agree with TRBD2. The CDR3 length is 15 residues. Losses at the gene ends were 4 bases for V and 7 bases for J; bases not matched to a gene: 7. The germline gives CDR1 SGDLS, CDR2 YYNGEE. CDR3 sequence: CASSMGLAGAREQYF. The DNA for the CDR3 is TGTGCCAGCAGCATGGGACTAGCGGGAGCGAGGGAGCAGTACTTC.

V and J are TRBV7-6 and TRBJ1-5; tentatively, D is TRBD1 (5 bases). The CDR3 is 12 amino acids. Germline values: CDR1 SGHVS, CDR2 FNYEAQ. V lost 8 bases to trimming and J lost 8 bases, with 13 bases between them. CDR3 nucleotides: TGTGCCAGCGCCCGCCCGGGGGAGCCCCAGCATTTT. It is translated as CASARPGEPQHF. The variable domain in full, with the rest retrieved from reference TRBV7-6 and TRBJ1-5, is GAGVSQSPRYKVTKRGQDVALRCDPISGHVSLYWYRQALGQGPEFLTYFNYEAQQDKSGLPNDRFSAERPEGSISTLTIQRTEQRDSAMYRCASARPGEPQHFGDGTRLSIL.

The chain employs TRBV10-3 and TRBJ1-1; 7 positions agree with TRBD1. There are 15 residues in the CDR3. Trimming took 0 bases from V and 1 from J; bases not matched to a gene: 2. Per germline, CDR1 ENHRY and CDR2 SYGVKD. The CDR3 sequence: CAISESGQSNTEAFF. CDR3 sequence (DNA): TGTGCCATCAGTGAGTCGGGACAGTCGAACACTGAAGCTTTCTTT.

This rearrangement joins TRBV4-2 to TRBJ2-5; 9 nucleotides agree with TRBD2. V was pared by 4 bases and J by 5 bases, with 11 bases of the junction left unmatched. The CDR3 is 16 amino acids. CDR1 LGHNA and CDR2 YNFKEQ come from the germline V gene. In DNA form, the CDR3 reads TGTGCCAGCAGCCTCCGGGTAGCGGGAGATCTCGAGACCCAGTACTTC. This translates into CASSLRVAGDLETQYF.

CDR3 in amino acids: CASNLYPAGRSDTQYF. CDR3 coding DNA: TGTGCCAGCAACCTATACCCAGCGGGTAGATCAGATACGCAGTATTTT. The J gene is TRBJ2-3, the V gene TRBV7-9, with D possibly matching TRBD2 (6 bases). Trimming shortened V by 7 bases and J by 4 bases, and 21 bases separated the two germline ends. The CDR3 is 16 amino acids. CDR1 is SEHNR, CDR2 FQNEAQ, per germline (reference sequence).

The chain links TRBV27 to TRBJ2-1; D gene unclear. The CDR3 is 16 amino acids. Between the trimmed V and J ends, which lost 1 base and 4 bases, there was a span of 14 bases. Germline lookup yields CDR1 MNHEY and CDR2 SMNVEV (reference sequence). Here the CDR3 DNA reads TGTGCCAGCAGTTTATTAGGCGGAGAGGTATACAATGAGCAGTTCTTC. Translating gives CASSLLGGEVYNEQFF.

This clonotype has a single count. The chain carries TRBV29-1 and TRBJ2-5; D is possibly TRBD2 (6 bases). Germline values: CDR1 SQVTM, CDR2 ANQGSEA. The length of the CDR3 is 17 residues. V was shortened by 3 bases and J by 5 bases, with 25 bases between the two germline ends. In DNA form, the CDR3 reads TGCAGCGTTGAGGGGAGTTGGGATAAGCGGGTGAAGGAGACCCAGTACTTC. Protein: CSVEGSWDKRVKETQYF. The variable domain in full, completed from reference TRBV29-1 and TRBJ2-5, reads SAVISQKPSRDICQRGTSLTIQCQVDSQVTMMFWYRQQPGQSLTLIATANQGSEATYESGFVIDKFPISRPNLTFSTLTVSNMSPEDSSIYLCSVEGSWDKRVKETQYFGPGTRLLVL.

V usage is TRBV4-3 and J usage is TRBJ2-6; D perhaps matches TRBD2 (5 bases). V lost 0 bases and J 0 bases, leaving 6 bases between the germline ends. Germline CDR1 and CDR2: LGHNA and YSLEER. The CDR3 runs to 16 residues. The CDR3 region is CASSQDSASGANVLTF. The DNA of the CDR3 is TGCGCCAGCAGCCAAGATAGCGCCTCTGGGGCCAACGTCCTGACTTTC.

This chain connects TRBV7-2 to TRBJ1-3; possible D gene TRBD1, 5 bases. Germline V gene data show CDR1 as SGHTA and CDR2 as FQGNSA. CDR3 length: 17 residues. The germline V and J ends were trimmed by 4 bases and 2 bases, with 18 bases remaining between them. CDR3 sequence (DNA): TGTGCCAGCAGCTGGAGCGGGGGGGTAGGTCCTGGAAACACCATATATTTT. It yields the protein CASSWSGGVGPGNTIYF.

The gene calls are TRBV20-1 and TRBJ2-7; D is unresolved. V lost 3 bases to trimming and J lost 6 bases, with 18 bases between them. This CDR3 has 14 amino acids. From germline, CDR1 is DFQATT and CDR2 SNEGSKA (reference sequence). CDR3 nucleotides: TGCAGTGCTAGGGCGGTGGTTCAAGTAAGCGAGCAGTACTTC. As protein: CSARAVVQVSEQYF.

The chain recombines TRBV3-1 with TRBJ2-2; D gene uncertain. The germline V gene has CDR1 LGHDT and CDR2 YNNKEL (reference sequence). The CDR3 has 13 residues. The germline V and J ends were trimmed by 1 base and 10 bases, with 10 bases remaining between them. CDR3 sequence reads: CASSQVFSLELFF. CDR3 nucleotides: TGTGCCAGCAGCCAAGTATTTAGCTTGGAGCTGTTTTTT.

CDR3 DNA sequence: TGTGCCAGCAGCGCGACAGGGGGGGACTACGAGCAGTACTTC. It encodes CASSATGGDYEQYF. The chain employs TRBV9 and TRBJ2-7; 9 positions agree with TRBD1. CDR3 length: 14 residues. With 3 bases clipped from V and 3 bases from J, the junction kept 4 bases outside the gene matches. Germline CDR1 SGDLS, CDR2 YYNGEE.

The V and J genes are TRBV5-1 and TRBJ1-1; a possible D gene is TRBD1 (5 bases). Trimming pared 4 bases from V and 1 base from J, leaving 11 bases between. This CDR3 spans 14 amino acids. The germline V gene encodes CDR1 SGHRS and CDR2 YFSETQ. CDR3 bases: TGCGCCAGCAGCCCCCTAACAGGGAACACTGAAGCTTTCTTT. Protein sequence: CASSPLTGNTEAFF.

The chain joins TRBV28 to TRBJ2-7; 11 bases agree with TRBD2. The CDR3 runs to 20 residues. Per the germline V gene, CDR1 is MDHEN and CDR2 is SYDVKM. The J segment lost 1 base and the V segment lost 5 bases, leaving 19 bases of the junction unmatched. The CDR3 sequence: CASSPRWGLAAAVSSYEQYF. The CDR3 coding sequence is TGTGCCAGCAGTCCGCGCTGGGGACTAGCGGCCGCTGTTTCATCCTACGAGCAGTACTTC.

The chain combines TRBV6-2 or TRBV6-3 with TRBJ2-7; unclear D gene. The germline CDR1 and CDR2 sequences are MNHEY and SVGEGT. The CDR3 loop spans 14 amino acids. With 0 bases removed from V and 1 base from J, the gap between germline ends came to 7 bases. CDR3 sequence (DNA): TGTGCCAGCAGTTACTCCGCTAGATCCTACGAGCAGTACTTC. It specifies CASSYSARSYEQYF.

J is TRBJ1-6 and V is TRBV29-1, with unresolved D. Germline V gene sequence: CDR1 SQVTM, CDR2 ANQGSEA. V dropped 2 bases and J dropped 3 bases, with 11 bases sitting between them. The CDR3 covers 15 residues. Here the CDR3 DNA reads TGCAGCGTTGAAAGGGTCACGGGCTATAATTCACCCCTCCACTTT. Protein sequence: CSVERVTGYNSPLHF.

This clonotype has a handful of counts. This chain uses TRBV5-4 with TRBJ2-3; 12 positions agree with TRBD2. The CDR3 length is 16 residues. Germline CDR1 is SGHNT and CDR2 is YYREEE (reference sequence). V lost 2 bases, J lost 0 bases, and 1 base stayed unmatched. CDR3 residues: CASSLGLAGSTDTQYF. The CDR3, as DNA: TGTGCCAGCAGCTTAGGACTAGCGGGGAGCACAGATACGCAGTATTTT. Full variable domain (missing parts from reference TRBV5-4 and TRBJ2-3): ETGVTQSPTHLIKTRGQQVTLRCSSQSGHNTVSWYQQALGQGPQFIFQYYREEENGRGNFPPRFSGLQFPNYSSELNVNALELDDSALYLCASSLGLAGSTDTQYFGPGTRLTVL.

The chain carries TRBV5-6 and TRBJ1-2; unclear D gene. The CDR3 loop spans 12 amino acids. The germline V gene encodes CDR1 SGHDT and CDR2 YYEEEE. Trimming cost V 7 bases and J 0 bases, with 7 bases left between them. The chain's CDR3 is CASEVANYGYTF. The CDR3 nucleotides read TGTGCCAGCGAGGTCGCTAACTATGGCTACACCTTC.

This clonotype came up once. The rearrangement links TRBV20-1 to TRBJ1-1, with a possible D match to TRBD1 (5 bases). The CDR3 loop spans 14 amino acids. The V gene's germline CDR1 is DFQATT and CDR2 SNEGSKA (reference sequence). Between the trimmed V and J ends, which lost 5 bases and 2 bases, there was a span of 15 bases. The CDR3, as DNA: TGCAGTGCTTCCCCCGGGACCCTAAACACTGAAGCTTTCTTT. Amino acids: CSASPGTLNTEAFF.